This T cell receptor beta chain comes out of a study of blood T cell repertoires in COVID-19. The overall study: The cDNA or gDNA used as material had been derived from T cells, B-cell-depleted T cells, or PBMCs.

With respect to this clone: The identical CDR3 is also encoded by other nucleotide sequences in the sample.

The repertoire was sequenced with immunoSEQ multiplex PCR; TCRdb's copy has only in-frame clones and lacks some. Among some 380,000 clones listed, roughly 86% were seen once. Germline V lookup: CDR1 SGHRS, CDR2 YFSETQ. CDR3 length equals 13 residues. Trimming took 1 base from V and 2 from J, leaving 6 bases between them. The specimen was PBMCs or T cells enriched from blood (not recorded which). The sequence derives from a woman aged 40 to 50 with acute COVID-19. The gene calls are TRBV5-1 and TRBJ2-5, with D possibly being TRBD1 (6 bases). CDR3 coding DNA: TGCGCCAGCAGCTTGAGGGGGCAAGAGACCCAGTACTTC. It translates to CASSLRGQETQYF.